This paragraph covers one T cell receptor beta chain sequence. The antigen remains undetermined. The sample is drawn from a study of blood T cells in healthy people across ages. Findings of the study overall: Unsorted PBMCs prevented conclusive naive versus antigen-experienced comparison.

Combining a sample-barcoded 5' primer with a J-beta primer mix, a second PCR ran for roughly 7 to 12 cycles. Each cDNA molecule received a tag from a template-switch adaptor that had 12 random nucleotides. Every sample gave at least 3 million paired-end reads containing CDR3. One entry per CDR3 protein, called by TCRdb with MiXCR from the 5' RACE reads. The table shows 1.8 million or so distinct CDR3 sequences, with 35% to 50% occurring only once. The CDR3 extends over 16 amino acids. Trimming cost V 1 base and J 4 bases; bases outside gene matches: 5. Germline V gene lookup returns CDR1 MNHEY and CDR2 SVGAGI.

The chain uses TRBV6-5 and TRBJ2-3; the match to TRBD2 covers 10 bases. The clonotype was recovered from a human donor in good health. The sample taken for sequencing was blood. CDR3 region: CASSYLASGGSDTQYF. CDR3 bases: TGTGCCAGCAGTTACTTGGCTAGCGGGGGTTCAGATACGCAGTATTTT.